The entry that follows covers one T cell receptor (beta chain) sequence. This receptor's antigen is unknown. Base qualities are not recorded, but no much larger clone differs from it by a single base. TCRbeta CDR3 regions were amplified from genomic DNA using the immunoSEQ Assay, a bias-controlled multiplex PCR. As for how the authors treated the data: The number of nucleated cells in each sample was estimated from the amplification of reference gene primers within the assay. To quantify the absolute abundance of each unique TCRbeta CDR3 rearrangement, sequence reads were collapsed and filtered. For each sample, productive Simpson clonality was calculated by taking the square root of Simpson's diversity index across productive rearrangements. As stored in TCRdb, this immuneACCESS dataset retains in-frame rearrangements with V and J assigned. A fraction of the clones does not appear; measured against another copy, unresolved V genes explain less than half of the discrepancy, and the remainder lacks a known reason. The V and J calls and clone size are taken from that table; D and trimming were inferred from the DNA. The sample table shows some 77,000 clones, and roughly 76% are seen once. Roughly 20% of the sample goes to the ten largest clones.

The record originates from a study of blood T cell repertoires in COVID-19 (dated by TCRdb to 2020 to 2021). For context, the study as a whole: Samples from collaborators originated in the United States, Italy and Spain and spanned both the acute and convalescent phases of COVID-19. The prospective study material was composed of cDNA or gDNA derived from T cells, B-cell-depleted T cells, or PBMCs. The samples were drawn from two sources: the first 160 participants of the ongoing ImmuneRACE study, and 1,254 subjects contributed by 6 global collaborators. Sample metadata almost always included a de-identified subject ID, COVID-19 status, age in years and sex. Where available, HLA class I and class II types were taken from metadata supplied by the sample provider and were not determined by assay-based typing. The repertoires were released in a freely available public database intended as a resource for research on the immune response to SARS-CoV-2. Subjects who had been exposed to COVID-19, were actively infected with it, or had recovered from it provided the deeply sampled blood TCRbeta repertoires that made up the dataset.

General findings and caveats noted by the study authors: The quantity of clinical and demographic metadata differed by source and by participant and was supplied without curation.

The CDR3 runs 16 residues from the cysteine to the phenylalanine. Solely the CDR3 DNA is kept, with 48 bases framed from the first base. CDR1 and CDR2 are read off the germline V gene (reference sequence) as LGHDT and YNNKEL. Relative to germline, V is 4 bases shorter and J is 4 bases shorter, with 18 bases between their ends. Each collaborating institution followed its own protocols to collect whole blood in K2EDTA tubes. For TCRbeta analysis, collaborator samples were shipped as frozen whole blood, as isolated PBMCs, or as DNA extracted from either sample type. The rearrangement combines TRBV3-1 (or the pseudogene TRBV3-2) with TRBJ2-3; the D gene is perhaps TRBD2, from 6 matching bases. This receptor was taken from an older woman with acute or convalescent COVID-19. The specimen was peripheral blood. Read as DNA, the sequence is TGTGCCAGCAGCCCTGGGGCTAGCGTGGGTGCAGATACGCAGTATTTT. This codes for CASSPGASVGADTQYF.